These 15 T cell receptor beta chains were all obtained from the same sample, sequenced in a study of T cell repertoires in cytomegalovirus infection. TCRdb called the reads again in MiXCR, with one record for every CDR3 protein. The table shows some 320,000 distinct CDR3 sequences, with approximately 9.5% occurring only once. The specimen sequenced was PBMCs. These receptors originate from a human donor in good health (CMV status not recorded). Some clones in this sample may be carry-over from other donors' samples.

Many counts were recorded for this clonotype. This rearrangement joins TRBV4-1 to TRBJ2-1; TRBD2 matches 11 bases. Trimming cost V 1 base and J 7 bases; bases outside gene matches: 6. This CDR3 is built from 16 residues. CDR1 is MGHRA and CDR2 is YSYEKL in the germline V gene. CDR3 protein: CASSQGSGREGNEQFF. The CDR3 DNA reads TGCGCCAGCAGCCAAGGTAGCGGGAGGGAGGGAAATGAGCAGTTCTTC.

There are a few counts of this clonotype. The chain couples TRBV30 to TRBJ1-2; no definite D call. The CDR3 consists of 11 residues. Germline V gene lookup returns CDR1 GTSNPN and CDR2 SVGIG (reference sequence). V was clipped by 1 base and J by 8 bases, with 8 bases between them. The CDR3 loop is CAWSARVGYTF. Written as DNA, the CDR3 is TGTGCCTGGAGTGCAAGGGTCGGCTACACCTTC.

The sample holds many counts of this clonotype. The rearrangement joins TRBV20-1 to TRBJ2-5; D might be TRBD1 or TRBD2, each matching 5 bases. Germline lookup yields CDR1 DFQATT and CDR2 SNEGSKA (reference sequence). V was pared by 0 bases and J by 5 bases, with 10 bases between. This CDR3 is 13 amino acids long. The CDR3 reads CSARDPWGETQYF. The CDR3 coding sequence is TGCAGTGCTAGAGACCCCTGGGGGGAGACCCAGTACTTC.

This clonotype was observed at least ten times. This chain uses TRBV12-3 or TRBV12-4 with TRBJ2-5, with unresolved D. The V end was cut by 6 bases, the J end by 0 bases, with 8 bases between. The CDR3 length is 13 residues. The CDR3 DNA is TGTGCCAGCAGCGAGCAGAACCAAGAGACCCAGTACTTC. This encodes CASSEQNQETQYF.

The table lists this clonotype with a few counts. The rearrangement joins TRBV24-1 to TRBJ2-3; D is undetermined. The CDR3 extends over 14 amino acids. Germline V lookup: CDR1 KGHDR, CDR2 SFDVKD. V lost 5 bases to trimming and J lost 0 bases, with 8 bases between them. Written as DNA, the CDR3 is TGTGCCACCAGTGCACAGCCTAGCACAGATACGCAGTATTTT. Amino acid sequence: CATSAQPSTDTQYF.

The chain carries TRBV6-1 and TRBJ2-3, with a tentative D call TRBD1 (5 bases). V lost 7 bases to trimming and J lost 2 bases, with 13 bases between them. Germline V lookup: CDR1 MNHNS, CDR2 SASEGT. The CDR3 sequence is 14 residues long. The CDR3 DNA reads TGTGCCAGCACCAGTCTCAGGGACACAGATACGCAGTATTTT. As protein: CASTSLRDTDTQYF.

On this clonotype: One end of the junction is discordant with germline, which a read error may explain. Here the CDR3 reads CVSSVGPGDYNEQFF. The CDR3 nucleotides read TGTGTCAGCAGCGTAGGACCAGGGGACTACAATGAGCAGTTCTTC. The V and J genes are TRBV9 and TRBJ2-1; maybe TRBD1 (6 bases). CDR1 is SGDLS and CDR2 is YYNGEE in the germline V gene. The CDR3 covers 15 residues.

This clonotype has a handful of counts. The chain has TRBV7-6 and TRBJ1-2; D is unclear. V was pared by 5 bases and J by 5 bases, with 9 bases between. Per germline, CDR1 SGHVS and CDR2 FNYEAQ. This CDR3 spans 12 amino acids. CDR3 loop: CASSPEEYGYTF. CDR3 bases: TGTGCCAGCAGCCCGGAAGAGTATGGCTACACCTTC.

CDR3 bases: TGTGCCAGCAGCTCCCTTCGGGGGGAGACCCTAACTTCTGGGGCCAACGTCCTGACTTTC. Amino acids: CASSSLRGETLTSGANVLTF. The chain carries TRBV7-8 and TRBJ2-6, with TRBD2 matching over 7 bases. The ends lost 4 bases at V and 1 base at J; junction bases unmatched: 16. CDR1 and CDR2 from the germline V gene are SGHVS and FQNEAQ. This CDR3 contains 20 residues.

The chain carries TRBV27 and TRBJ2-5; 11 nucleotides align to TRBD2. V lost 5 bases and J lost 4; bases outside the gene matches: 15. This CDR3 has 18 residues. CDR1 and CDR2 (germline): MNHEY, SMNVEV (reference sequence). In DNA, the CDR3 is TGTGCCAGCAGTCCCCGGAGGGGTAGCGGGGGGGCCAGAGAGACCCAGTACTTC. The encoded protein is CASSPRRGSGGARETQYF.

This clonotype has only a few counts. The chain is built from TRBV6-6 and TRBJ1-1, with 7 bases aligning to TRBD1. CDR1 and CDR2 (germline): MNHNY, SVGAGI (reference sequence). This CDR3 is 15 amino acids long. V shed 5 bases and J 5 bases; nucleotides not matched to a gene: 11. Here the CDR3 reads CASSDGQAGGTEAFF. The CDR3 DNA reads as TGTGCCAGCAGTGACGGACAGGCAGGTGGGACTGAAGCTTTCTTT.

This clonotype was recorded at least ten times. The chain employs TRBV27 and TRBJ2-1, with 9 nucleotides matching TRBD1. Germline-derived CDR1 and CDR2 are MNHEY and SMNVEV (reference sequence). The length of the CDR3 is 18 residues. V dropped 1 base and J dropped 7; count of bases not matched to a gene: 14. This chain's CDR3 is CASSLLSPLGQGRNEQFF. In DNA, the CDR3 is TGTGCCAGCAGTTTATTATCACCGTTGGGACAGGGTCGGAATGAGCAGTTCTTC.

This clonotype occurred many times. The chain is built from TRBV6-5 and TRBJ1-6; D is possibly TRBD1 (6 bases). The CDR3 consists of 12 residues. The V end lost 8 bases, the J end lost 6 bases, and 8 bases lay between the germline ends. Germline CDR1 reads MNHEY; CDR2 reads SVGAGI. CDR3 nucleotide sequence: TGTGCCAGCGCCAGGGGTAATTCACCCCTCCACTTT. This sequence encodes CASARGNSPLHF.

This clonotype was observed many times. The chain is built from TRBV7-9 and TRBJ2-2, with D unresolved. The CDR3 is made up of 15 amino acids. The V and J ends lost 2 bases and 0 bases respectively, with 7 bases between them. CDR1 and CDR2 from the germline V gene are SEHNR and FQNEAQ (reference sequence). CDR3 amino acids: CASSLRNANTGELFF. CDR3 bases: TGTGCCAGCAGCTTAAGAAACGCGAACACCGGGGAGCTGTTTTTT.

The J gene is TRBJ2-7, the V gene TRBV12-3 or TRBV12-4, with D hard to call. This CDR3 contains 14 residues. The V end was cut by 3 bases, the J end by 5 bases, with 14 bases between. For the CDR3, the DNA is TGTGCCAGCAGTTTCGGCCTGTCGGCCGACGAGCAGTACTTC. Its translation: CASSFGLSADEQYF.